In its sample, the clone carrying this T cell receptor (beta chain) was seen a few times. What it recognizes is unknown. CDR1 and CDR2 from the germline V gene are MNHEY and SMNVEV (reference sequence). The CDR3 has 15 amino acids. Trimming removed 5 bases from V and 8 bases from J; junction bases left unmatched: 6. The data were obtained in a study of cytomegalovirus exposure and HLA in healthy donors. The overall study: Tens of millions of unique TCR sequences came from HLA-typed donors in an early release.

The PCR ran on 60 Vbeta and 13 Jbeta primers. Assay used: immunoSEQ multiplex PCR; TCRdb lists only in-frame clones, some missing. The sample lists approximately 140,000 clones, approximately 80% occurring once. General study points: The study assumed roughly uniform donor sequencing depth for presence/absence analyses. In a later analysis, at a false discovery rate of 0.05, 17,000 or so TCR beta sequences matched HLA alleles. In an earlier analysis, in 540 or so donors, most V segments appeared productive either ~87% or ~30% of the time.

Specimen: PBMCs. This receptor was taken from a male donor in good health and CMV-seronegative. The chain couples TRBV27 to TRBJ2-1; 13 bases align to TRBD2. The CDR3 region has the DNA TGTGCCAGCAGTCCCGGACTAGCGGGAGTCCATGAGCAGTTCTTC. It encodes CASSPGLAGVHEQFF.